This TCR beta chain was retrieved from a study of shared clonotypes between healthy human individuals. The method was immunoSEQ multiplex PCR; TCRdb's version includes in-frame clones alone and lacks a portion of them. The sample gives 2,500,000 or so clones, over 85% of which show up once; under 0.15% is in the top ten. Comments on this clone: Its antigen is unidentified.

Whole-study findings and limits: Memory subsets generally showed lower estimated richness than naive subsets. Depth of sequencing was expected to influence donor clonotype sharing.

CDR3 length equals 13 residues. The V and J ends lost 6 bases and 5 bases, in that order; junction bases with no gene match: 9. Germline V gene data show CDR1 as SQVTM and CDR2 as ANQGSEA. Caucasian adults living in Nashville, Tennessee, provided all samples. The chain carries TRBV29-1 and TRBJ2-5; TRBD1 agrees at 7 bases. The TCR was taken from a man aged 18 to 29 in good health. The sample was naive CD4+ T cells sorted from blood. Subset: CD45RA+ positively selected. In nucleotides, the CDR3 is TGCAGCGTCGAACAGGGGAGTTTGGAGACCCAGTACTTC. Translating it yields CSVEQGSLETQYF.